This TCR beta chain came from a study of post-analysis software for immune sequencing data. Turning to the study itself: Relapsing-remitting, secondary progressive and progressive-relapsing courses of multiple sclerosis were included.

CDR3 length: 18 residues. Germline V gene lookup returns CDR1 MGHRA and CDR2 YSYEKL. General study results and limits: With TRBV5-6, TRBV5-1 and TRBV20-1 included, about 5 TRBV segments were more frequent in patients than in controls.

On this clonotype itself: The antigen is not known. A read error may produce the germline difference seen at one junction end.

TCR beta cDNA libraries had unique molecular identifiers. Each CDR3 protein is one row after TCRdb ran MiXCR on the PCR reads. The sample contains about 460,000 distinct CDR3 sequences, roughly 46% of which appear only once. The rearrangement links TRBV4-1 to TRBJ2-5; TRBD2 matches at 9 bases. This TCR came from a girl aged 5-17 years with multiple sclerosis. Sequences were obtained from blood. Here the CDR3 DNA reads TGCGTCAGCAGCCAAGATCCCCTTGGCGGGAGGGATGAAGAGACCCAGTACTTC. This sequence encodes CVSSQDPLGGRDEETQYF.